This is a list of T cell receptor beta chains from one sample in a study of blood T cell repertoires in COVID-19. The method was immunoSEQ multiplex PCR; TCRdb's version includes in-frame clones alone and lacks a portion of them. The data contain about 190,000 clones, about 85% of them singletons. Material for sequencing was peripheral blood. All receptors come from a human donor in a cohort sampled during active COVID-19. The CDR3 runs from the conserved cysteine through the conserved F or W. The order of the fields is D gene, clone size, J gene, V gene, CDR3 length, CDR3 DNA, CDR3 protein. A D gene is named only where the DNA matches it firmly. Expanded clones get a size class; other rows say once, few or many, or leave the size out.

D: TRBD1; size: -; J: TRBJ2-7; V: TRBV5-1; length: 17; DNA: TGCGCCAGCAGCTCGGAGCTGGACAGGGGTAGCCTCTACGAGCAGTACTTC; CDR3: CASSSELDRGSLYEQYF
D: -; size: -; J: TRBJ1-2; V: TRBV2; length: 12; DNA: TGTGCCAGCCGGGGGTCTTATTATGGCTACACCTTC; CDR3: CASRGSYYGYTF
D: TRBD1; size: few; J: TRBJ1-6; V: TRBV5-1; length: 18; DNA: TGCGCCAGCAGCTTGGTCCCGAGGGGACAGGGGAGTAATTCACCCCTCCACTTT; CDR3: CASSLVPRGQGSNSPLHF
D: TRBD2; size: -; J: TRBJ2-1; V: TRBV5-6; length: 16; DNA: TGTGCCAGCAGCCCTGGAACCCTAGCGGGGGCGTTCCAGCAGTTCTTC; CDR3: CASSPGTLAGAFQQFF
D: -; size: few; J: TRBJ2-6; V: TRBV19; length: 14; DNA: TGTGCCAGTAGCGCAGGTTCCGGGGCCAACGTCCTGACTTTC; CDR3: CASSAGSGANVLTF
D: TRBD2; size: -; J: TRBJ2-5; V: TRBV19; length: 16; DNA: TGTGCCAGTAGTACACCCCGGGGGGTCGGGGGGGAGACCCAGTACTTC; CDR3: CASSTPRGVGGETQYF
D: -; size: -; J: TRBJ1-6; V: TRBV19; length: 16; DNA: TGTGCCAGTAGTGCGACTTGGAGCTCCTATAATTCACCCCTCCACTTT; CDR3: CASSATWSSYNSPLHF
D: TRBD1; size: -; J: TRBJ1-4; V: TRBV2; length: 13; DNA: TGTGCCAGGGGTACAGGGGGCACTGAAAAACTGTTTTTT; CDR3: CARGTGGTEKLFF
D: TRBD2; size: -; J: TRBJ2-7; V: TRBV3-1/TRBV3-2; length: 13; DNA: TGTGCCAGCAGCCAAACTAGCGAGACCGAGCAGTACTTC; CDR3: CASSQTSETEQYF
D: TRBD1; size: -; J: TRBJ1-4; V: TRBV3-1/TRBV3-2; length: 16; DNA: TGTGCCAGCAGCCAAAAGTCGGGACAGGTCGCTGAAAAACTGTTTTTT; CDR3: CASSQKSGQVAEKLFF
D: -; size: -; J: TRBJ2-3; V: TRBV19; length: 13; DNA: TGTGCCAGTAGTATAGGGGCTGCAGATACGCAGTATTTT; CDR3: CASSIGAADTQYF
D: TRBD1; size: -; J: TRBJ2-5; V: TRBV12-3/TRBV12-4; length: 13; DNA: TGTGCCAGCAGTACAGGGGGATTAGAGACCCAGTACTTC; CDR3: CASSTGGLETQYF
D: -; size: -; J: TRBJ1-5; V: TRBV6-5; length: 13; DNA: TGTGCCAGCAGCTTAGACGAGGATCAGCCCCAGCATTTT; CDR3: CASSLDEDQPQHF
D: -; size: -; J: TRBJ2-2; V: TRBV3-1/TRBV3-2; length: 19; DNA: TGTGCCAGCAGCCGACGGGACATCCAAATCGGGCCGAGCACCGGGGAGCTGTTTTTT; CDR3: CASSRRDIQIGPSTGELFF
D: TRBD1; size: -; J: TRBJ2-3; V: TRBV24-1; length: 15; DNA: TGTGCCACCAGTGGGCAGAACAGGGGAATAGATACGCAGTATTTT; CDR3: CATSGQNRGIDTQYF
D: TRBD2; size: once; J: TRBJ2-1; V: TRBV3-1/TRBV3-2; length: 15; DNA: TGTGCCAGCAGCCGAATGACTAGCGGGAGTAATGAGCAGTTCTTC; CDR3: CASSRMTSGSNEQFF
D: -; size: -; J: TRBJ1-1; V: TRBV5-1; length: 15; DNA: TGCGCCAGCAGCTTGGGTCCTTTAGGGGCCACTGAAGCTTTCTTT; CDR3: CASSLGPLGATEAFF
D: TRBD1; size: -; J: TRBJ1-5; V: TRBV2; length: 14; DNA: TGTGCCAGCACCCTCCGACAGGGCTCTCAGCCCCAGCATTTT; CDR3: CASTLRQGSQPQHF
D: -; size: -; J: TRBJ1-5; V: TRBV19; length: 15; DNA: TGTGCCAGTAGTACCCCAGGGGACCGGAATCAGCCCCAGCATTTT; CDR3: CASSTPGDRNQPQHF
D: -; size: -; J: TRBJ1-5; V: TRBV29-1; length: 14; DNA: TGCAGCGTTCGACAAGGGGATAGCAATCAGCCCCAGCATTTT; CDR3: CSVRQGDSNQPQHF
D: TRBD1; size: -; J: TRBJ1-5; V: TRBV18; length: 13; DNA: TGTGCCAGCTCCTCGGGACAGGACCAGCCCCAGCATTTT; CDR3: CASSSGQDQPQHF
D: -; size: -; J: TRBJ2-2; V: TRBV5-1; length: 15; DNA: TGCGCCAGCAGCTTGGGAGGGCGTGTCACCGGGGAGCTGTTTTTT; CDR3: CASSLGGRVTGELFF
D: TRBD1; size: -; J: TRBJ2-2; V: TRBV15; length: 16; DNA: TGTGCCACCAGCGTAACAGGGGGCTTGACTACCGGGGAGCTGTTTTTT; CDR3: CATSVTGGLTTGELFF
D: -; size: -; J: TRBJ2-2; V: TRBV5-1; length: 17; DNA: TGCGCCAGCAGCCCCGATCACGGACTCCGGAACACCGGGGAGCTGTTTTTT; CDR3: CASSPDHGLRNTGELFF
D: TRBD2; size: -; J: TRBJ2-5; V: TRBV7-9; length: 16; DNA: TGTGCCAGCAGCCTCAGGCGGGAGGTACGGGGAGAGACCCAGTACTTC; CDR3: CASSLRREVRGETQYF
D: -; size: -; J: TRBJ1-1; V: TRBV7-9; length: 13; DNA: TGTGCCAGCCGGGTGGACTTGGACACTGAAGCTTTCTTT; CDR3: CASRVDLDTEAFF